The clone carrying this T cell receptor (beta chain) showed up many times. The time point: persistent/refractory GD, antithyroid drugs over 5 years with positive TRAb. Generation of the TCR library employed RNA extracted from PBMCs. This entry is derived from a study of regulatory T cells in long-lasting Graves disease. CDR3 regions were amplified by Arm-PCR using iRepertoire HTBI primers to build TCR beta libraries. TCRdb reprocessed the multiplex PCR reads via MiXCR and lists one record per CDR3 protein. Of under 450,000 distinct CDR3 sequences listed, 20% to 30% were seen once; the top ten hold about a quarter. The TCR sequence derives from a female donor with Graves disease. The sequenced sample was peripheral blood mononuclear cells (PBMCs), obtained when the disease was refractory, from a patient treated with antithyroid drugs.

The CDR3 DNA reads as TGTGCCAGCAGCTTAGTAGGGGGCGACGGCTACACCTTC. It yields the protein CASSLVGGDGYTF. The gene calls are TRBV7-9 and TRBJ1-2; 7 nucleotides agree with TRBD1. The CDR3 runs 13 residues. In germline, CDR1 is SEHNR, CDR2 FQNEAQ (reference sequence). The trim removed 1 base at V and 8 bases at J, leaving 4 bases unmatched.